Sequencing of this T cell receptor beta chain was carried out in a study of beta chain features in type 1 diabetes. General observations from the study: Within each of all four CD4+ subsets, Type 1 diabetes patients had TCRB CDR3s that were moderately but significantly shorter. Insertions were fewer and deletions more numerous at VDJ junctions in type 1 diabetes patients. Researchers could not determine here whether HLA type influences TCRB rearrangement.

Germline lookup yields CDR1 MNHNY and CDR2 SVGAGI (reference sequence). V shed 5 bases and J 6 bases; nucleotides not matched to a gene: 6. CDR3 length: 16 residues. Since all of the isolated RNA was reverse transcribed, expressed TCRB transcripts were what got sequenced. The read count averaged around 3.6 million across naive, central memory and regulatory T cell samples. TCRdb keeps only in-frame clones here, not all; method: immunoSEQ multiplex PCR. The repertoire includes more than 300,000 clones, approximately 10% of them detected once, and roughly 1% sits in the top ten. Note on this clone: As yet, its antigen is unknown.

This chain connects TRBV6-6 to TRBJ2-3, with 15 bases identical to TRBD2. The sample consisted of central memory CD4+ T cells from blood. This receptor was identified in a young man with type 1 diabetes. CDR3 coding DNA: TGTGCCAGCAGTCGGGGACTAGCGGGGGGCGAGGATACGCAGTATTTT. Translating it yields CASSRGLAGGEDTQYF.